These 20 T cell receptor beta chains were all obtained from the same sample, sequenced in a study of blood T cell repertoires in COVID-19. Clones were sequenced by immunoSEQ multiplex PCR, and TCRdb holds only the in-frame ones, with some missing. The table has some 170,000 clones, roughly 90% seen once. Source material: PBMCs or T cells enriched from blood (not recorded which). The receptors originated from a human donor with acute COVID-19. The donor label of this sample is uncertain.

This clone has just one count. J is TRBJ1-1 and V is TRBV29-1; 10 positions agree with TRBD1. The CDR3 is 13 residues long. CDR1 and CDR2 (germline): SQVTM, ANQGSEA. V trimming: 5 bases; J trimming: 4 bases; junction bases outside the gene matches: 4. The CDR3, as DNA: TGCAGCGTTTCCGACAGGGGGCTCACTGAAGCTTTCTTT. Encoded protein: CSVSDRGLTEAFF.

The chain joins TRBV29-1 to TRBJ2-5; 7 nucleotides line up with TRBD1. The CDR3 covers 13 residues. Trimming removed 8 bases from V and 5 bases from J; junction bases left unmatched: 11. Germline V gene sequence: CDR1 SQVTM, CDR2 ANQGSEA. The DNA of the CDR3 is TGCAGCCTAACTACAGGGGAGCGGGAGACCCAGTACTTC. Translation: CSLTTGERETQYF.

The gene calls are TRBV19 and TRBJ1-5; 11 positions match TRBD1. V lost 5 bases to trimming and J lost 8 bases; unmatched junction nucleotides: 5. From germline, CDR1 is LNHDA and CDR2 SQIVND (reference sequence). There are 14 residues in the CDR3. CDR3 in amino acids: CASSSGQGGEPQHF. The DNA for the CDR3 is TGTGCCAGTAGTTCGGGACAGGGGGGGGAGCCCCAGCATTTT.

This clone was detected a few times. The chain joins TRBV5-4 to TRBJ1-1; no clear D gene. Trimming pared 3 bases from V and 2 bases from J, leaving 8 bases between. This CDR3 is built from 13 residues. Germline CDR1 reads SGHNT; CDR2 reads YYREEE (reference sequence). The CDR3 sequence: CASSYNSNTEAFF. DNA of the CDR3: TGTGCCAGCAGCTACAATTCAAACACTGAAGCTTTCTTT.

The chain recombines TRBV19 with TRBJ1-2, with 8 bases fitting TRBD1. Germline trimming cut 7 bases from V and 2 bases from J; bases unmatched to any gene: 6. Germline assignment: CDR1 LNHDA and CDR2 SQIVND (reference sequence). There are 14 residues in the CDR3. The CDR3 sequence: CASNPDRVNYGYTF. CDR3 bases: TGTGCCAGTAATCCGGACAGGGTAAACTATGGCTACACCTTC.

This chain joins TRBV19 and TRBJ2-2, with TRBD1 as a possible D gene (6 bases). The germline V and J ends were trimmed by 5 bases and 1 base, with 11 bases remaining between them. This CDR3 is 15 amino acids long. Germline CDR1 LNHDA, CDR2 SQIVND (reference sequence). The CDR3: CASSPGQWNTGELFF. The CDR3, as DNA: TGTGCCAGTAGTCCGGGACAATGGAACACCGGGGAGCTGTTTTTT.

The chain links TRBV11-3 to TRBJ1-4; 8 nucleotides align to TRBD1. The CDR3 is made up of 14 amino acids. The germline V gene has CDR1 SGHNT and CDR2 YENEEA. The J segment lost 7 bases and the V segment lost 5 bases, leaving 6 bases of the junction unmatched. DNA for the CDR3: TGTGCCAGCAGCGAATGGACAGGGTGTGAAAAACTGTTTTTT. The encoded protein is CASSEWTGCEKLFF.

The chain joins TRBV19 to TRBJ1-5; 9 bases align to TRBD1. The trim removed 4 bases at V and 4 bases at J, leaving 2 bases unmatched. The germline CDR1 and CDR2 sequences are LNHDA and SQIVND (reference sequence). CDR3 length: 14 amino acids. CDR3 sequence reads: CASSRGQGNQPQHF. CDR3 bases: TGTGCCAGTAGTAGGGGACAGGGAAATCAGCCCCAGCATTTT.

CDR3 residues: CASRPTGGGTEAFF. The CDR3 region has the DNA TGTGCCAGCAGACCGACAGGGGGGGGAACTGAAGCTTTCTTT. V and J are TRBV2 and TRBJ1-1; 9 bases are shared with TRBD1. CDR1 is SNHLY, CDR2 FYNNEI, per germline. This CDR3 has 14 residues. V was clipped by 6 bases and J by 5 bases; unmatched bases: 7.

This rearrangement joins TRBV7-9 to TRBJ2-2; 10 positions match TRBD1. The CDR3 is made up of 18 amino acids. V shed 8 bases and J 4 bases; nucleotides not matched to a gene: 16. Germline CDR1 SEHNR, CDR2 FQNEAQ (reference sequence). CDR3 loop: CASPKPPTGGVSTGELFF. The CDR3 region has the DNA TGTGCCAGCCCTAAACCCCCGACAGGGGGCGTTAGCACCGGGGAGCTGTTTTTT.

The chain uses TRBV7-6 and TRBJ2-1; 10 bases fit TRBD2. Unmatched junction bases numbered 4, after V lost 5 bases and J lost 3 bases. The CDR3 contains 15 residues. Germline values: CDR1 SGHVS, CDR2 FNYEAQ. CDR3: CASSLSGGSYNEQFF. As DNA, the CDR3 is TGTGCCAGCAGCCTTAGCGGGGGGAGCTACAATGAGCAGTTCTTC.

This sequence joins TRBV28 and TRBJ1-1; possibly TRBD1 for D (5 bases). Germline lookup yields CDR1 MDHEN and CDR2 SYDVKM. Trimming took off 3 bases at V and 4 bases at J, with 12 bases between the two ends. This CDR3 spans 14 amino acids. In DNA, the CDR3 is TGTGCCAGCAGTTTGGGGGGATTGGGCACTGAAGCTTTCTTT. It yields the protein CASSLGGLGTEAFF.

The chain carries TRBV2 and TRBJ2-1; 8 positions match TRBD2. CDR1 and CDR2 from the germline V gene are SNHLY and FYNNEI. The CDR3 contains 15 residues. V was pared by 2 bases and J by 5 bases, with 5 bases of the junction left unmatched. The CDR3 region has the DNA TGTGCCAGCAGTGAAAGGCGGGGGGCTCACAATGAGCAGTTCTTC. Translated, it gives CASSERRGAHNEQFF.

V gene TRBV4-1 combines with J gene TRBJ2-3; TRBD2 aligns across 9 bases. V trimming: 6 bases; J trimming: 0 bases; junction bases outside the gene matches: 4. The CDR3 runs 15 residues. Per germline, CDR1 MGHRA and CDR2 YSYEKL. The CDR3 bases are TGCGCCAGCAGTCCGACTAGCGGCAGCACAGATACGCAGTATTTT. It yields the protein CASSPTSGSTDTQYF.

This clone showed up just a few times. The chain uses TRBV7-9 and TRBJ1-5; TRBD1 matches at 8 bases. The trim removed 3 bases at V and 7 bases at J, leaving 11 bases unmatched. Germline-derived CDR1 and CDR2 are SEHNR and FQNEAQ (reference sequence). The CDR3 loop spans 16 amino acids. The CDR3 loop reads CASSFQLGTGGQPQHF. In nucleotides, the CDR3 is TGTGCCAGCAGCTTCCAACTCGGGACAGGCGGGCAGCCCCAGCATTTT.

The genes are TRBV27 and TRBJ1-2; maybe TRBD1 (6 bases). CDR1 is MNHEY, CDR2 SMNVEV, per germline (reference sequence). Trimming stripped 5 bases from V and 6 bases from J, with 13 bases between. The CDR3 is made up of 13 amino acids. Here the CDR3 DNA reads TGTGCCAGCAGTCGCCAAGGGGGAGATGGCTACACCTTC. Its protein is CASSRQGGDGYTF.

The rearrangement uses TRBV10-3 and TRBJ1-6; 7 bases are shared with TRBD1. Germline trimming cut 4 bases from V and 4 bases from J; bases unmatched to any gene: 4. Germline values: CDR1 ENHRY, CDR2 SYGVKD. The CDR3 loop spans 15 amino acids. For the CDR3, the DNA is TGTGCCATCAGTGGAGACAGGGTGTATAATTCACCCCTCCACTTT. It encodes CAISGDRVYNSPLHF.

The CDR3 nucleotides read TGCAGCGTTGGGCGGAAAACCACTCACCATATGAACACTGAAGCTTTCTTT. It specifies CSVGRKTTHHMNTEAFF. The chain joins TRBV29-1 to TRBJ1-1; no clear D gene. The germline V gene encodes CDR1 SQVTM and CDR2 ANQGSEA. V was shortened by 4 bases and J by 0 bases, with 21 bases between the two germline ends. There are 17 residues in the CDR3.

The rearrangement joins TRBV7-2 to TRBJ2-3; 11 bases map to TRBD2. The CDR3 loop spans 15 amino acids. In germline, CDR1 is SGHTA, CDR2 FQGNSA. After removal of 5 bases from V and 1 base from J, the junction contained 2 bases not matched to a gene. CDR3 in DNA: TGTGCCAGCAGCCAGACTAGCGGGGGCACAGATACGCAGTATTTT. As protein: CASSQTSGGTDTQYF. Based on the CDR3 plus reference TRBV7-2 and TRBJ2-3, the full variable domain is GAGVSQSPSNKVTEKGKDVELRCDPISGHTALYWYRQSLGQGLEFLIYFQGNSAPDKSGLPSDRFSAERTGGSVSTLTIQRTQQEDSAVYLCASSQTSGGTDTQYFGPGTRLTVL.

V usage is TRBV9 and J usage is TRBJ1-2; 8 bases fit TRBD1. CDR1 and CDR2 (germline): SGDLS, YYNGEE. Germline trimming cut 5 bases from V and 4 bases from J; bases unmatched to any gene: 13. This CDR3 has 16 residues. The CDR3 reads CASRGTGNTAGYGYTF. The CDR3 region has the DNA TGTGCCAGCAGGGGGACAGGTAACACCGCGGGCTATGGCTACACCTTC.